A single T cell receptor beta chain is shown here with its context. What it binds is unknown. This sample is drawn from a study of T cells in localized non-small cell lung cancer. Whole-study results and caveats: Adjacent uninvolved lung had the highest clonality, suggesting focused antigen responses. Without multi-region sequencing, intratumor heterogeneity could not be excluded. Median detection of top 100 tumor clones in adjacent lung was around 57 clones.

TCRdb keeps only in-frame clones here, not all; method: immunoSEQ multiplex PCR. Among around 53,000 clones listed, around 80% were seen once. CDR3 size: 10 residues. Germline-derived CDR1 and CDR2 are LGHNT and FRNRAP. Material: PBMCs, obtained before any cancer treatment. This chain connects TRBV12-5 to TRBJ2-7, with unresolved D. This receptor was taken from a woman aged 35 to 75 with stage II lung adenocarcinoma. CDR3 residues: CRWLNYEQYF. CDR3 DNA: TGTCGCTGGCTGAACTACGAGCAGTACTTC.